The 12 T cell receptor beta chains below all came from one sample that was sequenced in a study of cytomegalovirus exposure and HLA in healthy donors. PCR was performed using 60 Vbeta and 13 Jbeta primers. The data were produced by immunoSEQ multiplex PCR, yet TCRdb's version contains in-frame clones alone and is incomplete. The table lists roughly 200,000 clones, about 88% of them singletons, with around 0.34% in the top ten. What was sequenced was PBMCs. These receptors all stem from a woman between 25 and 40 years old in good health and CMV-seronegative.

This chain joins TRBV5-1 and TRBJ2-1; 10 bases align to TRBD2. The germline gives CDR1 SGHRS, CDR2 YFSETQ. CDR3 length: 18 residues. Trimming removed 1 base from V and 1 base from J; junction bases left unmatched: 8. CDR3 sequence: CASSLRPAGGRSYNEQFF. Here the CDR3 DNA reads TGCGCCAGCAGCTTGCGTCCAGCGGGGGGGCGGTCCTACAATGAGCAGTTCTTC.

In this sample, this clone turned up once. Sequence at one end of the junction differs from germline and may be a read error. The chain combines TRBV7-7 with TRBJ1-2; no reliable D call. This CDR3 is built from 17 residues. In germline, CDR1 is SSHAT, CDR2 FNYEAQ (reference sequence). The CDR3 DNA reads as TGTGCTAGCAGCTTAGCCGGGATACTGACCCCCCACTATGGCTACACCTTC. As protein: CASSLAGILTPHYGYTF.

CDR3 sequence (DNA): TGTGCCAGCAGCCCATCAGGGGGGAGCTACAATGAGCAGTTCTTC. Translated: CASSPSGGSYNEQFF. The V call is TRBV4-2, the J call TRBJ2-1; tentatively, D is TRBD1 (7 bases). Trimming shortened V by 4 bases and J by 3 bases, and 13 bases separated the two germline ends. In germline, CDR1 is LGHNA, CDR2 YNFKEQ. The CDR3 extends over 15 amino acids.

This chain's CDR3 is CASSDTSGSYEQYF. CDR3 nucleotides: TGCGCCAGCAGCGATACCTCAGGGTCCTACGAGCAGTACTTC. The V and J genes are TRBV5-1 and TRBJ2-7, with D tentatively TRBD1 (5 bases). Trimming shortened V by 4 bases and J by 1 base, and 12 bases separated the two germline ends. Germline V CDR1 and CDR2: SGHRS, YFSETQ. The CDR3 contains 14 residues.

J is TRBJ2-7 and V is TRBV28; TRBD2 matches 11 bases. V was clipped by 6 bases and J by 0 bases; unmatched bases: 7. The CDR3 is 16 residues long. Germline CDR1 MDHEN, CDR2 SYDVKM. CDR3: CASSEGLAVNSYEQYF. CDR3 nucleotide sequence: TGTGCCAGCAGCGAGGGACTAGCGGTGAACTCCTACGAGCAGTACTTC. Variable domain in full (rest from reference TRBV28 and TRBJ2-7): DVKVTQSSRYLVKRTGEKVFLECVQDMDHENMFWYRQDPGLGLRLIYFSYDVKMKEKGDIPEGYSVSREKKERFSLILESASTNQTSMYLCASSEGLAVNSYEQYFGPGTRLTVT.

This clone was observed a few times. This chain connects TRBV7-9 to TRBJ2-2; TRBD1 agrees at 8 bases. Per the germline V gene, CDR1 is SEHNR and CDR2 is FQNEAQ (reference sequence). The CDR3 extends over 17 amino acids. The trim removed 0 bases at V and 0 bases at J, leaving 3 bases unmatched. CDR3 coding DNA: TGTGCCAGCAGCTTAGCCAGGACAGGGTCGAACACCGGGGAGCTGTTTTTT. Translation gives CASSLARTGSNTGELFF.

This rearrangement joins TRBV28 to TRBJ1-2, with D hard to call. Looked up from germline, CDR1 is MDHEN and CDR2 is SYDVKM. The germline V and J ends were trimmed by 3 bases and 5 bases, with 16 bases remaining between them. The CDR3 runs 15 residues. As DNA, the CDR3 is TGTGCCAGCAGTTTCCCCGGGATCCCGACTTATGGCTACACCTTC. This encodes CASSFPGIPTYGYTF.

The chain employs TRBV14 and TRBJ2-7; 7 bases map to TRBD1. The germline CDR1 and CDR2 sequences are SGHDN and FVKESK. V lost 4 bases to trimming and J lost 3 bases; unmatched junction nucleotides: 6. This CDR3 contains 14 residues. The CDR3: CASSPRDRVYEQYF. The CDR3 DNA is TGTGCCAGCAGCCCGCGCGACAGGGTCTACGAGCAGTACTTC.

The chain couples TRBV18 to TRBJ1-2; the D is unclear. Germline CDR1 and CDR2: KGHSH and LQKENI. V lost 2 bases and J 7 bases, leaving 17 bases between the germline ends. CDR3 length: 15 amino acids. For the CDR3, the DNA is TGTGCCAGCTCACCAGTTGTCGGAGGGTCTGGTGGCTACACCTTC. This gives the protein CASSPVVGGSGGYTF.

This rearrangement joins TRBV7-3 to TRBJ2-2; weak D call: TRBD2 (5 bases). Germline assignment: CDR1 SGHTA and CDR2 FQGTGA. The CDR3 covers 15 residues. Trimming cost V 3 bases and J 5 bases, with 13 bases left between them. CDR3 sequence (DNA): TGTGCCAGCAGCTTTTCAGCGACGGGAACCGGGGAGCTGTTTTTT. Translation: CASSFSATGTGELFF.

The V and J genes are TRBV11-2 and TRBJ2-7; D might be TRBD1 (6 bases). The length of the CDR3 is 16 residues. V lost 5 bases to trimming and J lost 0 bases, with 17 bases between them. Per germline, CDR1 SGHAT and CDR2 FQNNGV. Here the CDR3 DNA reads TGTGCCAGCAGCCGATCCGGGACATTAAGCTCCTACGAGCAGTACTTC. It translates to CASSRSGTLSSYEQYF.

The CDR3 nucleotides are TGTGCCAGCAGTTCGACAGGTAACGAGCAGTACTTC. It translates to CASSSTGNEQYF. This chain joins TRBV6-5 and TRBJ2-5; the D gene is possibly TRBD1 (6 bases). TRBJ2-7 matches the DNA end more closely, so the J call is doubtful. CDR3 size: 12 residues. Germline CDR1 and CDR2: MNHEY and SVGAGI.